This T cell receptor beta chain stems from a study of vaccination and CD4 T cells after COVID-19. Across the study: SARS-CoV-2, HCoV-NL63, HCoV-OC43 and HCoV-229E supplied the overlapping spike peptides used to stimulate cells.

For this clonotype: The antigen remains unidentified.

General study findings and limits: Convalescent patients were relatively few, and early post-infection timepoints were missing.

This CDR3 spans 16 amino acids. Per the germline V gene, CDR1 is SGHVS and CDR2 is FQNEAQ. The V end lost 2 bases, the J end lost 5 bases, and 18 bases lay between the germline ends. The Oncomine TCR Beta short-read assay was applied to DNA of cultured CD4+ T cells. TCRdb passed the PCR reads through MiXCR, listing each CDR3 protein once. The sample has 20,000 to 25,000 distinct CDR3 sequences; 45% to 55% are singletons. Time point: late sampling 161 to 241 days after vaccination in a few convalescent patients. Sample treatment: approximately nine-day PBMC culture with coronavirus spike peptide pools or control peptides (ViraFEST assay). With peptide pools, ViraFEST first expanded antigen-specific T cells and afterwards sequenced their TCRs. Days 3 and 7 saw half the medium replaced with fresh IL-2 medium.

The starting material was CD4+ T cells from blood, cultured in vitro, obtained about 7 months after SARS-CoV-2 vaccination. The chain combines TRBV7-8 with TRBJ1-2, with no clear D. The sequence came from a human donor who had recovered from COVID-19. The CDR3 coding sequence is TGTGCCAGCAGCTTACCGGCGCGTGTAGACCATTATGGCTACACCTTC. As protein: CASSLPARVDHYGYTF. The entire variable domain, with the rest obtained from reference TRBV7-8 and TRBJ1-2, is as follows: GAGVSQSPRYKVAKRGQDVALRCDPISGHVSLFWYQQALGQGPEFLTYFQNEAQLDKSGLPSDRFFAERPEGSVSTLKIQRTQQEDSAVYLCASSLPARVDHYGYTFGSGTRLTVV.